These 19 T cell receptor beta chains came from one sample sequenced in a study of shared clonotypes between healthy human individuals. Measured with immunoSEQ multiplex PCR; TCRdb has only the in-frame clones, and not every one. This sample has roughly 1,500,000 clones, with 98% to 99% found just once. The material sequenced was naive CD4+ T cells sorted from blood. The subset: CD45RA+ positively selected. The receptors originated from a man under 40 in good health.

The chain joins TRBV7-9 to TRBJ2-7, with 10 bases matching TRBD2. J was trimmed by 12 bases and V by 4 bases; bases with no gene match: 12. This CDR3 comprises 14 residues. CDR1 and CDR2 (germline): SEHNR, FQNEAQ (reference sequence). The CDR3 DNA follows: TGTGCCAGCAGCTCAAGAGACCCTAGCGGGAGCCTGTACTTC. It yields the protein CASSSRDPSGSLYF. Full variable domain (rest looked up from reference TRBV7-9 and TRBJ2-7): DTGVSQNPRHKITKRGQNVTFRCDPISEHNRLYWYRQTLGQGPEFLTYFQNEAQLEKSRLLSDRFSAERPKGSFSTLEIQRTEQGDSAMYLCASSSRDPSGSLYFGPGTRLTVT.

This chain connects TRBV6-1 to TRBJ2-5; D might be TRBD1 (6 bases). This CDR3 spans 16 amino acids. CDR1 is MNHNS and CDR2 is SASEGT in the germline V gene. Between the trimmed V and J ends, which lost 0 bases and 8 bases, there was a span of 19 bases. CDR3 loop: CASSEAQRVRGGTQYF. The CDR3 DNA sequence: TGTGCCAGCAGTGAAGCACAAAGGGTCCGAGGGGGTACCCAGTACTTC.

The V gene is TRBV7-2, the J gene TRBJ1-2; possibly TRBD1 for D (5 bases). V lost 4 bases and J 4 bases, leaving 19 bases between the germline ends. The CDR3 sequence is 16 residues long. Per the germline V gene, CDR1 is SGHTA and CDR2 is FQGNSA. The CDR3 here is CASSSELGRALYGYTF. CDR3 in DNA: TGTGCCAGCAGCTCTGAGTTGGGCAGGGCCCTCTATGGCTACACCTTC.

This clone appeared once. The genes are TRBV18 and TRBJ1-1; D ambiguous. Germline assignment: CDR1 KGHSH and CDR2 LQKENI. CDR3 length: 11 amino acids. V dropped 3 bases and J dropped 7 bases, with 6 bases sitting between them. In DNA form, the CDR3 reads TGTGCCAGCTCACCTGAGAATGAAGCTTTCTTT. The encoded protein is CASSPENEAFF.

V and J are TRBV18 and TRBJ2-1; a possible D gene is TRBD1 (6 bases). The CDR3 runs to 13 residues. The V end was cut by 8 bases, the J end by 5 bases, with 13 bases between. Per germline, CDR1 KGHSH and CDR2 LQKENI. CDR3 in DNA: TGTGCCAGCGCAACAGGGATCGACAATGAGCAGTTCTTC. It yields the protein CASATGIDNEQFF.

This rearrangement joins TRBV7-8 to TRBJ2-1; D possibly corresponds to TRBD2 (6 bases). CDR3 length: 17 residues. V was shortened by 3 bases and J by 5 bases, with 20 bases between the two germline ends. Germline V gene sequence: CDR1 SGHVS, CDR2 FQNEAQ. CDR3 sequence: CASSFLRDRPQNNEQFF. DNA of the CDR3: TGTGCCAGCAGCTTTTTGCGGGATCGACCTCAGAACAATGAGCAGTTCTTC.

This clone has just one count. V and J are TRBV5-8 and TRBJ2-7; 9 nucleotides agree with TRBD2. V lost 1 base, J lost 3 bases, and 8 bases stayed unmatched. Germline-derived CDR1 and CDR2 are SGHTS and YDEGEE. CDR3 length: 16 residues. CDR3 in amino acids: CASSLLLAGEGYEQYF. CDR3 in DNA: TGTGCCAGCAGCTTGCTCTTAGCGGGAGAGGGCTACGAGCAGTACTTC.

The V and J genes are TRBV18 and TRBJ2-7; D gene uncertain. V gave up 3 bases and J gave up 2 bases, with 11 bases separating them. Germline V gene sequence: CDR1 KGHSH, CDR2 LQKENI. This CDR3 is built from 14 residues. CDR3 sequence reads: CASSPATLAYEQYF. The CDR3 bases are TGTGCCAGCTCACCGGCCACCCTGGCCTACGAGCAGTACTTC. The variable domain in full, completed from reference TRBV18 and TRBJ2-7, reads NAGVMQNPRHLVRRRGQEARLRCSPMKGHSHVYWYRQLPEEGLKFMVYLQKENIIDESGMPKERFSAEFPKEGPSILRIQQVVRGDSAAYFCASSPATLAYEQYFGPGTRLTVT.

The chain couples TRBV5-1 to TRBJ2-5; 7 bases line up with TRBD2. The junction had 14 bases not matched to a gene; V was cut back by 0 bases and J by 3 bases. The CDR3 is 18 residues long. From germline, CDR1 is SGHRS and CDR2 YFSETQ. The CDR3 loop is CASSLAPSSGGGKETQYF. CDR3 nucleotide sequence: TGCGCCAGCAGCTTGGCGCCATCCTCTGGCGGGGGAAAAGAGACCCAGTACTTC.

This chain joins TRBV11-2 and TRBJ2-4; 9 nucleotides agree with TRBD2. CDR3 length equals 16 residues. With 3 bases clipped from V and 0 bases from J, the junction kept 3 bases outside the gene matches. CDR1 and CDR2 from the germline V gene are SGHAT and FQNNGV. DNA of the CDR3: TGTGCCAGCAGCTTCCTTAGCGGGGGAGCCAAAAACATTCAGTACTTC. It is translated as CASSFLSGGAKNIQYF.

The rearrangement uses TRBV5-1 and TRBJ2-2, with TRBD2 as a possible D gene (6 bases). The CDR3 has 15 amino acids. The germline V and J ends were trimmed by 5 bases and 0 bases, with 11 bases remaining between them. Germline assignment: CDR1 SGHRS and CDR2 YFSETQ. The CDR3 nucleotides read TGCGCCAGCAGACTAGCAGTTGCGAACACCGGGGAGCTGTTTTTT. It codes for CASRLAVANTGELFF.

Only one count was recorded for this clone. The chain recombines TRBV5-1 with TRBJ1-3; D may be TRBD1 (6 bases). Germline V lookup: CDR1 SGHRS, CDR2 YFSETQ. Trimming stripped 5 bases from V and 2 bases from J, with 20 bases between. There are 17 residues in the CDR3. CDR3 sequence (DNA): TGCGCCAGCAGTTACACCGTACAGGGCTCCGCTGGAAACACCATATATTTT. Translation: CASSYTVQGSAGNTIYF.

The chain links TRBV11-2 to TRBJ2-7, with 7 bases fitting TRBD1. Trimming cost V 5 bases and J 5 bases; bases outside gene matches: 9. The germline V gene has CDR1 SGHAT and CDR2 FQNNGV. This CDR3 region has 14 residues. This CDR3 is CASSRTGAVDEQYF. The DNA for the CDR3 is TGTGCCAGCAGCCGCACAGGGGCTGTGGACGAGCAGTACTTC. The full variable domain, its missing parts supplied by reference TRBV11-2 and TRBJ2-7, is EAGVAQSPRYKIIEKRQSVAFWCNPISGHATLYWYQQILGQGPKLLIQFQNNGVVDDSQLPKDRFSAERLKGVDSTLKIQPAKLEDSAVYLCASSRTGAVDEQYFGPGTRLTVT.

The chain employs TRBV5-6 and TRBJ2-1, with 12 bases lining up with TRBD2. After removal of 4 bases from V and 4 bases from J, the junction contained 12 bases not matched to a gene. The CDR3 contains 18 residues. Looked up from germline, CDR1 is SGHDT and CDR2 is YYEEEE. The CDR3 region is CASSPGLAGRGLYNEQFF. The CDR3 coding sequence is TGTGCCAGCAGCCCCGGACTAGCGGGACGCGGTTTATACAATGAGCAGTTCTTC.

The chain uses TRBV28 and TRBJ1-2; D possibly corresponds to TRBD1 (5 bases). This CDR3 has 13 amino acids. Per germline, CDR1 MDHEN and CDR2 SYDVKM. The V end lost 3 bases, the J end lost 8 bases, and 13 bases lay between the germline ends. CDR3 sequence: CASSLVGGVGYTF. CDR3 sequence (DNA): TGTGCCAGCAGTTTGGTAGGAGGGGTCGGCTACACCTTC.

The chain employs TRBV7-2 and TRBJ2-2; D ambiguous. V lost 5 bases to trimming and J lost 7 bases, with 14 bases between them. CDR3 length equals 14 residues. Germline loops: CDR1 SGHTA, CDR2 FQGNSA. The CDR3: CASSPPPSHGELFF. The CDR3 nucleotides are TGTGCCAGCAGCCCACCTCCTTCACACGGGGAGCTGTTTTTT.

The chain joins TRBV7-2 to TRBJ2-7, with 7 bases lining up with TRBD2. Germline CDR1 SGHTA, CDR2 FQGNSA. CDR3 length: 17 residues. The trim removed 0 bases at V and 3 bases at J, leaving 11 bases unmatched. CDR3 amino acids: CASSLATRASGLYEQYF. The CDR3 DNA is TGTGCCAGCAGCTTAGCGACGAGGGCTAGCGGCCTCTACGAGCAGTACTTC.

The CDR3 DNA follows: TGTGCCAGCAGTGAACGTCTAGATCAGCCCCAGCATTTT. It translates to CASSERLDQPQHF. This chain joins TRBV2 and TRBJ1-5; D ambiguous. Deletions cut 2 bases from V and 5 bases from J, with 7 bases between. CDR3 length equals 13 residues. The germline gives CDR1 SNHLY, CDR2 FYNNEI.

CDR3 nucleotide sequence: TGTGCCAGCAGGGAAACTAGCGGGAGGGGAGGGCCCTACGAGCAGTACTTC. Amino acids: CASRETSGRGGPYEQYF. This chain uses TRBV6-1 with TRBJ2-7; TRBD2 aligns across 13 bases. The ends lost 6 bases at V and 2 bases at J; junction bases unmatched: 10. There are 17 residues in the CDR3. CDR1 is MNHNS, CDR2 SASEGT, per germline.